The 25 T cell receptor beta chains in this list originate from one sample, sequenced in a study of T cells in Graves' hyperthyroidism and ophthalmopathy. The CDR3 regions of TCR beta were amplified from RNA transcripts. When the TCR CDR3 underwent first-round RT-PCR, the HTBI primer set was used. TCRdb independently ran MiXCR on the multiplex PCR reads; one entry per CDR3 protein. The repertoire consists of about 520,000 distinct CDR3 sequences, with around 24% occurring once and the leading ten covering approximately 10%. The sequenced sample was blood. Every receptor here comes from a woman aged 30 to 39 with Graves' ophthalmopathy.

This clonotype came up many times. The J gene is TRBJ2-5, the V gene TRBV19, with 12 bases lining up with TRBD1. Unmatched junction bases numbered 16, after V lost 5 bases and J lost 6 bases. The CDR3 contains 18 residues. Germline values: CDR1 LNHDA, CDR2 SQIVND (reference sequence). The CDR3 spells CASSSDHAGTGGVQTQYF. For the CDR3, the DNA is TGTGCCAGTAGTTCCGACCACGCCGGGACAGGGGGCGTGCAGACCCAGTACTTC.

Ten or more counts support this clonotype. The gene calls are TRBV6-5 and TRBJ2-7, with 9 bases aligning to TRBD2. The V gene's germline CDR1 is MNHEY and CDR2 SVGAGI. Germline trimming cut 6 bases from V and 7 bases from J; bases unmatched to any gene: 10. The CDR3 extends over 14 amino acids. CDR3 in amino acids: CASSYLERGVEQYF. The CDR3 nucleotides are TGTGCCAGCAGCTATCTCGAGCGGGGGGTGGAGCAGTACTTC.

DNA for the CDR3: TGTGCCAGCAGCCGAGAAGCCGAGCAGTACTTC. This encodes CASSREAEQYF. V usage is TRBV14 and J usage is TRBJ2-7, with D hard to call. This CDR3 is built from 11 residues. Trimming took off 4 bases at V and 6 bases at J, with 7 bases between the two ends. Germline loops: CDR1 SGHDN, CDR2 FVKESK. Full variable domain (remainder filled in from reference TRBV14 and TRBJ2-7): EAGVTQFPSHSVIEKGQTVTLRCDPISGHDNLYWYRRVMGKEIKFLLHFVKESKQDESGMPNNRFLAERTGGTYSTLKVQPAELEDSGVYFCASSREAEQYFGPGTRLTVT.

The chain is built from TRBV7-9 and TRBJ2-7; 10 bases are shared with TRBD1. J gave up 3 bases and V 3 bases, and 5 bases lay outside the gene matches. Germline V gene sequence: CDR1 SEHNR, CDR2 FQNEAQ (reference sequence). This CDR3 has 15 residues. The CDR3 DNA is TGTGCCAGCAGCTTTGGGACAGGGGAGAACTACGAGCAGTACTTC. Its translation is CASSFGTGENYEQYF.

This clonotype was seen at least ten times. The gene calls are TRBV27 and TRBJ2-7; 7 bases are a match to TRBD2. This CDR3 comprises 15 residues. V lost 2 bases to trimming and J lost 0 bases; unmatched junction nucleotides: 4. The V gene's germline CDR1 is MNHEY and CDR2 SMNVEV (reference sequence). The CDR3 DNA sequence: TGTGCCAGCAGTTTACTTGGCGGGAGCTCCTACGAGCAGTACTTC. Translated: CASSLLGGSSYEQYF.

The J gene is TRBJ1-3, the V gene TRBV7-9; D gene ambiguous. Looked up from germline, CDR1 is SEHNR and CDR2 is FQNEAQ (reference sequence). This CDR3 is built from 15 residues. The V end was cut by 5 bases, the J end by 2 bases, with 13 bases between. CDR3 sequence reads: CASSPHVETGNTIYF. The DNA for the CDR3 is TGTGCCAGCAGCCCTCACGTAGAAACTGGAAACACCATATATTTT.

This clonotype was recorded a few times. Here the CDR3 omits its conserved ending phenylalanine or tryptophan, so a read error is the likely source. The chain carries TRBV30 and TRBJ1-1, with 11 bases lining up with TRBD1. The junction had 16 bases not matched to a gene; V was cut back by 0 bases and J by 7 bases. Germline V gene data show CDR1 as GTSNPN and CDR2 as SVGIG (reference sequence). This CDR3 spans 18 amino acids. The CDR3 DNA reads TGTGCCTGGAGTGTTTGGGGGACAGGGGGGAGCGGGTCCGATGAAGCTTTCTCT. Translated: CAWSVWGTGGSGSDEAFS.

The chain employs TRBV28 and TRBJ2-7; possibly TRBD1 for D (5 bases). Germline V lookup: CDR1 MDHEN, CDR2 SYDVKM. V lost 2 bases to trimming and J lost 2 bases, with 13 bases between them. This CDR3 spans 15 amino acids. The CDR3 here is CASSLRRQITYEQYF. CDR3 nucleotide sequence: TGTGCCAGCAGTTTACGGAGACAGATTACCTACGAGCAGTACTTC.

This clonotype was seen ten or more times. The chain recombines TRBV12-3 or TRBV12-4 with TRBJ1-2; 8 bases are a match to TRBD1. The V gene end was trimmed by 3 bases and the J gene end by 8 bases; junction bases not matched to a gene: 14. The CDR3 runs 16 residues. In DNA form, the CDR3 reads TGTGCCAGCAGTTTTGTCTCCCAAACAGGGGGTCAGGGCTACACCTTC. Translating gives CASSFVSQTGGQGYTF.

This clonotype was recorded at least ten times. The rearrangement joins TRBV20-1 to TRBJ2-7, with TRBD2 matching 7 bases. The CDR3 sequence is 13 residues long. The V gene end was trimmed by 1 base and the J gene end by 3 bases; junction bases not matched to a gene: 3. Germline V gives CDR1 DFQATT, CDR2 SNEGSKA (reference sequence). The CDR3 nucleotides are TGCAGTGCTAGAGCTCCTAGCGGCTACGAGCAGTACTTC. Translating it yields CSARAPSGYEQYF.

This clonotype occurred many times. One end of the junction is discordant with germline, which a read error may explain. The chain carries TRBV5-1 and TRBJ2-5; D not certain. Germline V lookup: CDR1 SGHRS, CDR2 YFSETQ. This CDR3 spans 11 amino acids. The CDR3, as DNA: TGTGCCAGCAGTTCGGGAGAGACCCAGTACTTC. Protein sequence: CASSSGETQYF.

This clonotype was seen at least ten times. The rearrangement links TRBV30 to TRBJ1-2; no firm D call. This CDR3 is built from 15 residues. Germline V CDR1 and CDR2: GTSNPN, SVGIG (reference sequence). Trimming took off 3 bases at V and 0 bases at J, with 14 bases between the two ends. The CDR3 region has the DNA TGTGCCTGGAGGACTCCCGGGCAAGCTAACTATGGCTACACCTTC. Translation gives CAWRTPGQANYGYTF. The full variable domain, completed using reference TRBV30 and TRBJ1-2, is SQTIHQWPATLVQPVGSPLSLECTVEGTSNPNLYWYRQAAGRGLQLLFYSVGIGQISSEVPQNLSASRPQDRQFILSSKKLLLSDSGFYLCAWRTPGQANYGYTFGSGTRLTVV.

The gene calls are TRBV7-2 and TRBJ2-7; D call uncertain. Germline V gene data show CDR1 as SGHTA and CDR2 as FQGNSA. The CDR3 contains 14 residues. V was pared by 0 bases and J by 1 base, with 7 bases between. In DNA, the CDR3 is TGTGCCAGCAGCTTAGCGTTCGATTCCTACGAGCAGTACTTC. Translating it yields CASSLAFDSYEQYF.

This clonotype was seen at least ten times. The rearrangement links TRBV6-2 or TRBV6-3 to TRBJ1-5; 8 bases map to TRBD1. V shed 6 bases and J 4 bases; nucleotides not matched to a gene: 11. The CDR3 covers 16 residues. Looked up from germline, CDR1 is MNHEY and CDR2 is SVGEGT. The CDR3 bases are TGTGCCAGCAGACTTCGGACAGGGCGCATAAATCAGCCCCAGCATTTT. Translation gives CASRLRTGRINQPQHF.

The sample holds many counts of this clonotype. The J gene is TRBJ2-6, the V gene TRBV19; D is uncertain. The CDR3 sequence is 15 residues long. Germline V gives CDR1 LNHDA, CDR2 SQIVND (reference sequence). The V end lost 3 bases, the J end lost 4 bases, and 10 bases lay between the germline ends. The CDR3 DNA sequence: TGTGCCAGTAGTATGGGCCTCTCGGGGGCCAACGTCCTGACTTTC. Its translation: CASSMGLSGANVLTF.

This clonotype was recorded a few times. The chain links TRBV20-1 to TRBJ2-5; 9 bases fit TRBD1. The trim removed 1 base at V and 4 bases at J, leaving 7 bases unmatched. Germline V CDR1 and CDR2: DFQATT, SNEGSKA (reference sequence). There are 15 residues in the CDR3. CDR3 residues: CSARAPLDRGETQYF. CDR3 DNA sequence: TGCAGTGCTAGAGCCCCTCTGGACAGGGGAGAGACCCAGTACTTC.

This chain joins TRBV20-1 and TRBJ2-7; TRBD2 matches 7 bases. Germline loops: CDR1 DFQATT, CDR2 SNEGSKA (reference sequence). V shed 0 bases and J 3 bases; nucleotides not matched to a gene: 11. The CDR3 loop spans 16 amino acids. This chain's CDR3 is CSARDGMRERDYEQYF. The CDR3 DNA sequence: TGCAGTGCTAGAGATGGAATGCGGGAGAGAGACTACGAGCAGTACTTC.

The CDR3 protein is CASSSTGGAETQYF. CDR3 nucleotides: TGTGCCAGCAGCTCCACAGGGGGCGCAGAGACCCAGTACTTC. The chain carries TRBV11-2 and TRBJ2-5; 9 bases map to TRBD1. V lost 4 bases to trimming and J lost 4 bases; unmatched junction nucleotides: 4. Germline V gene sequence: CDR1 SGHAT, CDR2 FQNNGV. The CDR3 is 14 amino acids. Based on the CDR3 plus reference TRBV11-2 and TRBJ2-5, the full variable domain is EAGVAQSPRYKIIEKRQSVAFWCNPISGHATLYWYQQILGQGPKLLIQFQNNGVVDDSQLPKDRFSAERLKGVDSTLKIQPAKLEDSAVYLCASSSTGGAETQYFGPGTRLLVL.

This clonotype was seen ten or more times. This chain links TRBV9 with TRBJ1-1, with a weak D call TRBD1 (5 bases). This CDR3 is built from 14 residues. With 3 bases removed from V and 5 bases from J, the gap between germline ends came to 14 bases. Germline assignment: CDR1 SGDLS and CDR2 YYNGEE. The CDR3: CASSALGLKTEAFF. The CDR3 nucleotides are TGTGCCAGCAGCGCGTTGGGGCTAAAGACTGAAGCTTTCTTT.

This clonotype has more than one count but fewer than ten. This may stem from a read error, because a much larger clone lies one nucleotide away. The CDR3 DNA reads as TGTGCCAGCAGGGCCCGGGACAGGGGCTATGGCTACACCTTC. As protein: CASRARDRGYGYTF. The chain combines TRBV3-1 with TRBJ1-2; 10 bases are a match to TRBD1. Per germline, CDR1 LGHDT and CDR2 YNNKEL (reference sequence). The CDR3 is made up of 14 amino acids. Trimming removed 6 bases from V and 4 bases from J; junction bases left unmatched: 5.

This rearrangement joins TRBV28 to TRBJ2-7, with TRBD2 matching 15 bases. CDR3 length equals 17 residues. V was clipped by 6 bases and J by 7 bases; unmatched bases: 13. CDR1 is MDHEN, CDR2 SYDVKM, per germline. The CDR3 nucleotides read TGTGCCAGCAGCACCCCCCCTGGGACTAGCGGGAGGAATGAGCAGTACTTC. The encoded protein is CASSTPPGTSGRNEQYF.

The chain employs TRBV5-1 and TRBJ1-5, with 9 positions matching TRBD1. CDR1 and CDR2 (germline): SGHRS, YFSETQ. The V and J ends lost 2 bases and 0 bases, in that order; junction bases with no gene match: 6. The CDR3 spans 17 residues. CDR3 sequence (DNA): TGCGCCAGCAGCTTTGGGCCGGACAGGGGTAGCAATCAGCCCCAGCATTTT. Its protein is CASSFGPDRGSNQPQHF.

This clonotype was seen at least ten times. The J gene is TRBJ1-1, the V gene TRBV3-1; D is uncertain. Trimming stripped 3 bases from V and 1 base from J, with 9 bases between. CDR3 size: 14 residues. Germline V CDR1 and CDR2: LGHDT, YNNKEL (reference sequence). The CDR3 nucleotides are TGTGCCAGCAGCCACGCGGGCTCGAACACTGAAGCTTTCTTT. Translated, it gives CASSHAGSNTEAFF. Using reference TRBV3-1 and TRBJ1-1 for the parts outside the CDR3, the full variable domain is DTAVSQTPKYLVTQMGNDKSIKCEQNLGHDTMYWYKQDSKKFLKIMFSYNNKELIINETVPNRFSPKSPDKAHLNLHINSLELGDSAVYFCASSHAGSNTEAFFGQGTRLTVV.

This clonotype showed up many times. V and J are TRBV28 and TRBJ1-2; D uncertain. This CDR3 is 13 amino acids long. With 5 bases removed from V and 4 bases from J, the gap between germline ends came to 11 bases. Germline V CDR1 and CDR2: MDHEN, SYDVKM. DNA for the CDR3: TGTGCCAGCAGTCCTGACACCCTCTATGGCTACACCTTC. This translates into CASSPDTLYGYTF.

This clonotype turned up a few times. The CDR3 DNA reads as TGCAGTGCTAGAGATCAGGTTAATCAGCCCCAGCATTTT. Its translation is CSARDQVNQPQHF. The gene calls are TRBV20-1 and TRBJ1-5; D ambiguous. Deletions cut 0 bases from V and 4 bases from J, with 7 bases between. Germline V lookup: CDR1 DFQATT, CDR2 SNEGSKA (reference sequence). The CDR3 spans 13 residues.